This TCR beta chain comes out of a study of regulatory T cells in long-lasting Graves disease. Overall study: Freshly diagnosed Graves' patients had used antithyroid drugs for under 3 months. General observations from the study: Investigators studied peripheral blood only, not thyroid tissue. Gene preferences differed: TRBV28, TRBJ1-2, TRBJ2-5 in persistent cases.

iRepertoire HTBI primers and Arm-PCR of CDR3 regions built TCR beta libraries. MiXCR, applied by TCRdb to the multiplex PCR reads, yields one record per CDR3 protein. This table has about 370,000 distinct CDR3 sequences, about 14% appearing once. Indicated time point: newly diagnosed GD, antithyroid drugs for less than 3 months. Extracted RNA from PBMCs served as the source of the TCR library. With EDTA tubes as the receptacles, 7 to 9 milliliters of peripheral blood were drawn. Points on this clonotype: The antigen is unknown.

The V segment lost 5 bases and the J segment 3 bases; nucleotides outside the gene matches: 8. Germline V gene data show CDR1 as SGHTA and CDR2 as FQGTGA. The CDR3 length is 15 residues. The chain employs TRBV7-3 and TRBJ2-3; 7 positions agree with TRBD2. This sequence was found in a female donor with Graves disease. The sequencing here drew on peripheral blood mononuclear cells (PBMCs), taken at new diagnosis, from a patient treated with antithyroid drugs. The DNA for the CDR3 is TGTGCCAGCAGCCCACTAGCGCGAATGACAGATACGCAGTATTTT. It translates to CASSPLARMTDTQYF.